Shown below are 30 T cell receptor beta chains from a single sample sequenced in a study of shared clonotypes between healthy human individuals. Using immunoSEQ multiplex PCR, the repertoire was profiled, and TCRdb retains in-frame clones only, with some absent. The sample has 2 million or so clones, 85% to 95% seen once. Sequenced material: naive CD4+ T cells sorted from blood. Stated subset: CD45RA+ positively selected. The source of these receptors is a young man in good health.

The CDR3 spells CAWSVNQYRENIQYF. CDR3 coding DNA: TGTGCCTGGAGTGTAAATCAGTACAGGGAAAACATTCAGTACTTC. The chain recombines TRBV30 with TRBJ2-4, with a tentative D call TRBD1 (6 bases). The germline V and J ends were trimmed by 0 bases and 5 bases, with 14 bases remaining between them. This CDR3 spans 15 amino acids. The germline V gene has CDR1 GTSNPN and CDR2 SVGIG (reference sequence).

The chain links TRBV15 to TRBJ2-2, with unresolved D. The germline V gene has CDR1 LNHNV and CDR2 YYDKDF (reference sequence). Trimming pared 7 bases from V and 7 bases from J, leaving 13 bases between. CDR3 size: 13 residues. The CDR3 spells CATTPERNGELFF. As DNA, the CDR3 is TGTGCCACCACCCCGGAACGAAACGGGGAGCTGTTTTTT.

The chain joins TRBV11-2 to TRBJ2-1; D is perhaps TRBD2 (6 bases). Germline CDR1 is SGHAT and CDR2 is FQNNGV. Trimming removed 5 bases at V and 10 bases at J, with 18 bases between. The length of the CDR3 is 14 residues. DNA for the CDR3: TGTGCCAGCAGCCCTGCCAGGACTATTTGGGAGCAGTTCTTC. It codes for CASSPARTIWEQFF.

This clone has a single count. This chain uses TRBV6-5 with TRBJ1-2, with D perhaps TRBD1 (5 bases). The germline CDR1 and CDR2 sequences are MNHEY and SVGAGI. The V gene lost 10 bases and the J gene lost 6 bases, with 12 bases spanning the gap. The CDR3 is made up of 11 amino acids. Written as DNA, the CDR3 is TGTGCCACCCGGGACGTAGATGGCTACACCTTC. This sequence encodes CATRDVDGYTF.

The CDR3 sequence: CASSRAGETDTQYF. In DNA form, the CDR3 reads TGTGCCAGCAGCCGAGCGGGAGAGACAGATACGCAGTATTTT. The chain carries TRBV25-1 and TRBJ2-3; 8 bases agree with TRBD2. This CDR3 spans 14 amino acids. V trimming: 6 bases; J trimming: 3 bases; junction bases outside the gene matches: 5. Germline V CDR1 and CDR2: MGHDK, SYGVNS.

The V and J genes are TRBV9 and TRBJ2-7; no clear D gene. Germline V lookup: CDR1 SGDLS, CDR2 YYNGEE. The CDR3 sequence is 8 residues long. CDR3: CCRCEQYF. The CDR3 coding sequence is TGTTGTCGTTGCGAGCAGTACTTC.

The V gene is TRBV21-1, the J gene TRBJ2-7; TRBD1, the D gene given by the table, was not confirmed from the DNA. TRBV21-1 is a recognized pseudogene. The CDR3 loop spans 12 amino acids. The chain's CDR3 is CASSSQDYEQYF. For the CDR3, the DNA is TGTGCCAGCAGCTCGCAGGATTACGAGCAGTACTTC.

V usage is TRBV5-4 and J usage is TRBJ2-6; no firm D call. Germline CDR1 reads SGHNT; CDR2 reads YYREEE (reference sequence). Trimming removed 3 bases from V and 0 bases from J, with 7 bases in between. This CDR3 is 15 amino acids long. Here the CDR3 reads CASSWMGSGANVLTF. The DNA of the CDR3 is TGTGCCAGCAGCTGGATGGGCTCTGGGGCCAACGTCCTGACTTTC.

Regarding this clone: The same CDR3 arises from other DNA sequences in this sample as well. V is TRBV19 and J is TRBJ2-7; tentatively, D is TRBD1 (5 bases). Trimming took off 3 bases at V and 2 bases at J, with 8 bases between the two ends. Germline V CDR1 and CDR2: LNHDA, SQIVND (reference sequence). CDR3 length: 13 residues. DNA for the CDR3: TGTGCCAGTAGTATGCGACAGACCTACGAGCAGTACTTC. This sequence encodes CASSMRQTYEQYF.

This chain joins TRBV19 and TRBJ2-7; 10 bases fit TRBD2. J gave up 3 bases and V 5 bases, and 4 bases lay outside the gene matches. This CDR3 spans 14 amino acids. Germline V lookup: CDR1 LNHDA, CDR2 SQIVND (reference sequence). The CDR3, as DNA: TGTGCCAGTAGTCCCGGGACTAGCGTCTACGAGCAGTACTTC. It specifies CASSPGTSVYEQYF.

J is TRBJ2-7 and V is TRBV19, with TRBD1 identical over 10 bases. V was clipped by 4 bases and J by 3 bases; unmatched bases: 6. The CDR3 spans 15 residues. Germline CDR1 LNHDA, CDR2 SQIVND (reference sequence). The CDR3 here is CASSTQGTGDYEQYF. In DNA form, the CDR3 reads TGTGCCAGTAGTACTCAGGGGACAGGGGACTACGAGCAGTACTTC.

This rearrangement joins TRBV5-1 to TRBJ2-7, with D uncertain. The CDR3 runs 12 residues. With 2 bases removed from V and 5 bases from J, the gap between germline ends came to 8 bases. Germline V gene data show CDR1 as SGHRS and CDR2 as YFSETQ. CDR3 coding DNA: TGCGCCAGCAGCTTCGCATCCGACGAGCAGTACTTC. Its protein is CASSFASDEQYF.

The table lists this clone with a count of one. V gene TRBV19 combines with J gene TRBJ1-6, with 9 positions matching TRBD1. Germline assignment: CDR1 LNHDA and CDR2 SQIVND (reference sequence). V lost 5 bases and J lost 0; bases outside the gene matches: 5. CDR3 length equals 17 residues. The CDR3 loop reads CASSLGQGSSYNSPLHF. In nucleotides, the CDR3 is TGTGCCAGTAGTTTGGGACAGGGAAGCTCCTATAATTCACCCCTCCACTTT.

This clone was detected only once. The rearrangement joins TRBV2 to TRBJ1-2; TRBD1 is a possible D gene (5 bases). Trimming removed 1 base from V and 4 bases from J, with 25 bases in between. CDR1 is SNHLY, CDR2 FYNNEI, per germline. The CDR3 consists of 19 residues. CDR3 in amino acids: CASSEGGGGAWRGIYGYTF. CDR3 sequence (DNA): TGTGCCAGCAGTGAAGGTGGTGGTGGGGCTTGGAGAGGAATCTATGGCTACACCTTC.

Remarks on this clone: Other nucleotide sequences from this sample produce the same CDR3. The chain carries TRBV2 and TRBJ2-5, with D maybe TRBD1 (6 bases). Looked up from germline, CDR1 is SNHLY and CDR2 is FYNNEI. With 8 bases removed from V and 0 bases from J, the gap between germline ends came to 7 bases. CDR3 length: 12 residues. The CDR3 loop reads CASRDNQETQYF. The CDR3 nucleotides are TGTGCCAGCCGGGACAACCAAGAGACCCAGTACTTC.

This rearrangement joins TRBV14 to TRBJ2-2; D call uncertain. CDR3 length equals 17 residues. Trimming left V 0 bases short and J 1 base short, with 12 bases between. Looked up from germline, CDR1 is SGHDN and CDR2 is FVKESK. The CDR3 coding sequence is TGTGCCAGCAGCCAAGACTCAGCACAGAGGAACACCGGGGAGCTGTTTTTT. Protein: CASSQDSAQRNTGELFF.

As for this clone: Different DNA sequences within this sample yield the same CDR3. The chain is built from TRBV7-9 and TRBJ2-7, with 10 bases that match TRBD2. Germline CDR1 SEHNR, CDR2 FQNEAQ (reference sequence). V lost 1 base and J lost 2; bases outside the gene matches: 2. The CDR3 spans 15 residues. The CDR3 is CASSLGTSGTYEQYF. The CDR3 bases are TGTGCCAGCAGCTTAGGGACTAGCGGAACCTACGAGCAGTACTTC. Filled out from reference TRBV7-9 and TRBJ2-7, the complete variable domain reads DTGVSQNPRHKITKRGQNVTFRCDPISEHNRLYWYRQTLGQGPEFLTYFQNEAQLEKSRLLSDRFSAERPKGSFSTLEIQRTEQGDSAMYLCASSLGTSGTYEQYFGPGTRLTVT.

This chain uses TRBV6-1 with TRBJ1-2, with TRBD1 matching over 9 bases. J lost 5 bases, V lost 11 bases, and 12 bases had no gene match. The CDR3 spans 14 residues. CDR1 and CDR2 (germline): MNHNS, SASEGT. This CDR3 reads CAGNNRGLGYGYTF. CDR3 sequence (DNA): TGTGCCGGAAACAACAGGGGGCTAGGGTATGGCTACACCTTC.

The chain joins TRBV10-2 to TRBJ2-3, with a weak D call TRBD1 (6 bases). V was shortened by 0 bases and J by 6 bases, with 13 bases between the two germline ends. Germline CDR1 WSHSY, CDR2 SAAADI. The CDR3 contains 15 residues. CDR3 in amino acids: CASSESVARGDTQYF. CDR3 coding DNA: TGCGCCAGCAGTGAGTCGGTGGCGAGGGGGGATACGCAGTATTTT.

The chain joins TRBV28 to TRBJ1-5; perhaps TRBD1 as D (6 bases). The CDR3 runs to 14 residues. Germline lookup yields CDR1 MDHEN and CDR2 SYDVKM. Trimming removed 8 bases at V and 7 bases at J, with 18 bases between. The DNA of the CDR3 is TGTGCCAGCGGGTCGAGGGGGAATGTCCAGCCCCAGCATTTT. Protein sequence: CASGSRGNVQPQHF.

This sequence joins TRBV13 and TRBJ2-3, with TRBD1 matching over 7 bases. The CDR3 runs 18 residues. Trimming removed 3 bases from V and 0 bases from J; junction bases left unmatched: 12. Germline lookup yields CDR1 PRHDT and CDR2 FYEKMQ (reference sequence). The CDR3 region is CASSFYRGGTLSTDTQYF. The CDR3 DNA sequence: TGTGCCAGCAGCTTCTACAGGGGTGGGACCCTTAGCACAGATACGCAGTATTTT.

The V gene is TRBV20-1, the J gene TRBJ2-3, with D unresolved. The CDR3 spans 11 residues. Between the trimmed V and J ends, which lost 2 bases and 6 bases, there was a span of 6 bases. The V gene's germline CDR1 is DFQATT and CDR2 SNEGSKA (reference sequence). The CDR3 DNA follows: TGCAGTGCTAGATTTTCGGATACGCAGTATTTT. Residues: CSARFSDTQYF.

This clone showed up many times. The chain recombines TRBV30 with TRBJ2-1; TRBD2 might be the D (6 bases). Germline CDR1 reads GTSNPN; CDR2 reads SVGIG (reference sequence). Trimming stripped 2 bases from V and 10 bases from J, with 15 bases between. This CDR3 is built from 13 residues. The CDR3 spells CAWSPGGIPEQFF. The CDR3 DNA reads TGTGCCTGGAGTCCAGGCGGGATTCCCGAGCAGTTCTTC. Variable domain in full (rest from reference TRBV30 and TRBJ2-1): SQTIHQWPATLVQPVGSPLSLECTVEGTSNPNLYWYRQAAGRGLQLLFYSVGIGQISSEVPQNLSASRPQDRQFILSSKKLLLSDSGFYLCAWSPGGIPEQFFGPGTRLTVL.

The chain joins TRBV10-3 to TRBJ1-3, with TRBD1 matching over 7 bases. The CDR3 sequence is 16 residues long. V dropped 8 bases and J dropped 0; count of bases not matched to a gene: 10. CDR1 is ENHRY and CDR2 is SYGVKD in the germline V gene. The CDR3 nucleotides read TGTGCCATCGGGGGACGGACAGGAGTCTCTGGAAACACCATATATTTT. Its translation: CAIGGRTGVSGNTIYF.

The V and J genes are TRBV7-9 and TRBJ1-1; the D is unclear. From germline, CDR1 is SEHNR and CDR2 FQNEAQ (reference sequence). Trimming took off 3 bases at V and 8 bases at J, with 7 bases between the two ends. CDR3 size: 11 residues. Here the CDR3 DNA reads TGTGCCAGCAGCTTTGCGGGGGAAGCTTTCTTT. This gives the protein CASSFAGEAFF.

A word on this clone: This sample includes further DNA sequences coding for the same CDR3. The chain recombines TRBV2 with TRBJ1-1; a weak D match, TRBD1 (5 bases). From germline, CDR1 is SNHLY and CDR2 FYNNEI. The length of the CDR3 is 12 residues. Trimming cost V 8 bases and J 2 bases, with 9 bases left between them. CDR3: CASAQGNTEAFF. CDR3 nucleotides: TGTGCCAGCGCCCAGGGAAACACTGAAGCTTTCTTT.

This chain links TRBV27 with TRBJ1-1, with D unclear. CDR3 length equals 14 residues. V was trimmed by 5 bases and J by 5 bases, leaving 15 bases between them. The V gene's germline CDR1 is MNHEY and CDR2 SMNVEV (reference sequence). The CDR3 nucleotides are TGTGCCAGCAGTAACCTCGGAATTGGGACTGAAGCTTTCTTT. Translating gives CASSNLGIGTEAFF.

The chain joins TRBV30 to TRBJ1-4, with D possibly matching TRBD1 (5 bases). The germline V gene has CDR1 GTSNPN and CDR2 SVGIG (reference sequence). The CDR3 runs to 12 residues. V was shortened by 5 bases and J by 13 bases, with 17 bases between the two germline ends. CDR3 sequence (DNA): TGTGCCTGGTCCGGGACCCAGGGCGGACTGTTTTTT. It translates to CAWSGTQGGLFF.

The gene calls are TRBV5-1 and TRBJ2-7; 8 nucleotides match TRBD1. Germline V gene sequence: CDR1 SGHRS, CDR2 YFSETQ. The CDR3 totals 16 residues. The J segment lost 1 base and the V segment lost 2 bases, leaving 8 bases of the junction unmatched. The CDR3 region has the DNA TGCGCCAGCAGCTTTCAGGGGGCGTCGGGATCCTACGAGCAGTACTTC. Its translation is CASSFQGASGSYEQYF.

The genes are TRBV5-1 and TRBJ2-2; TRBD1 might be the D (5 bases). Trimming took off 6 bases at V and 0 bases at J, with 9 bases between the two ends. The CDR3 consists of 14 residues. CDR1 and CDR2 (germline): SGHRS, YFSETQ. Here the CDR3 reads CASKDIPNTGELFF. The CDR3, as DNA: TGCGCCAGCAAGGACATCCCGAACACCGGGGAGCTGTTTTTT.